The rows below give T cell receptor beta chains drawn from one sample of a study of sequential checkpoint blockade in melanoma. The protocol was immunoSEQ multiplex PCR, while the TCRdb copy is restricted to in-frame clones and leaves out a portion. This sample carries 40,000 or so clones, 75% to 90% of them seen once, and the ten largest clones take around 12%. The sample was CD8+ T cells sorted from blood (inferred from file names), taken from a patient given nivolumab and ipilimumab in sequence. These receptors originate from a human donor with melanoma. CDR3s include the opening cysteine and the closing phenylalanine or tryptophan.

TRBV29-1 | CSVEELNTEAFF
TRBV29-1 | CSVEDRDSSNTEAFF
TRBV10-2 | CASSYAVGTIYF
TRBV11-1 | CASSLQVGEQYF
TRBV9 | CASNVESGGYTEAFF
TRBV6-1 | CASGRLAGDTDTQYF
TRBV5-5 | CASSLQGIDYGYTF
TRBV29-1 | CSVLAGGIYEQYF
TRBV9 | CASSVGTGDSNEQFF
TRBV9 | CASSPWGQSTGELFF
TRBV19 | CASALGQGNSYEQYF
TRBV19 | CASSIGREDYGYTF
TRBV27 | CASKDVLAGETQYF
TRBV29-1 | CSAGTGTYEQYF
TRBV5-6 | CASSFVNTEAFF
TRBV7-9 | CASSSLGGDQETQYF
TRBV29-1 | CSVEAVNSGNTIYF
TRBV18 | CASSRAGDYEQYF
TRBV9 | CASSVEVQKSYEQYF
TRBV6-6 | CASSPGTVQETQYF
TRBV7-9 | CASSPIGGDAYNEQFF
TRBV7-2 | CASSPLTLHNEQFF
TRBV30 | CAWSVGLAVNEQFF
TRBV4-3 | CASSQDQGQNYNEQFF
TRBV5-6 | CASSLGGVPDTQYF
TRBV7-9 | CASSWLNTEAFF
TRBV5-8 | CASTPPGERNTGELFF
TRBV27 | CASRGGEKLFF
TRBV6-5 | CASSYGLWNTEAFF
TRBV19 | CASSIRLAGENEQFF
TRBV2 | CATERASGSTDTQYF
TRBV4-2 | CASSQVQGGQEAFF
TRBV19 | CASTSGLAPLNEQFF
TRBV27 | CASSLSPIAYNEQFF
TRBV6-1 | CASSGPSQGADGYTF
TRBV27 | CASSFYGAREKLFF
TRBV29-1 | CSVIDGTGIYTGELFF
TRBV19 | CASSNLGRNQPQHF
TRBV4-1 | CASSQGRLRNRDYEQYF
TRBV9 | CASSGGGPNQPQHF